The 27 T cell receptor beta chains in this list originate from one sample, sequenced in a study of blood T cell repertoires in COVID-19. Sequenced by immunoSEQ multiplex PCR; TCRdb stores in-frame clones only, minus some. The sample shows approximately 180,000 clones, 89% of them seen only once. Sequenced input: PBMCs or T cells enriched from blood (not recorded which). Receptors were obtained from a woman between 40 and 55 years old with acute COVID-19.

J is TRBJ2-2 and V is TRBV6-4; 7 bases line up with TRBD1. This CDR3 has 16 amino acids. Germline loops: CDR1 MRHNA, CDR2 SNTAGT. V was pared by 3 bases and J by 0 bases, with 4 bases of the junction left unmatched. The CDR3 region has the DNA TGTGCCAGCAGTGATTTAGGGGGCGCGAACACCGGGGAGCTGTTTTTT. Translated, it gives CASSDLGGANTGELFF.

The J gene is TRBJ2-2, the V gene TRBV7-2, with 7 bases identical to TRBD2. J was trimmed by 13 bases and V by 0 bases; bases with no gene match: 5. The CDR3 contains 13 residues. Germline V gene lookup returns CDR1 SGHTA and CDR2 FQGNSA. The CDR3 is CASSLATGGGLFF. For the CDR3, the DNA is TGTGCCAGCAGCTTAGCGACGGGGGGTGGGCTGTTTTTT.

The V call is TRBV6-1, the J call TRBJ1-6; 7 bases fit TRBD1. The V gene end was trimmed by 0 bases and the J gene end by 6 bases; junction bases not matched to a gene: 2. The CDR3 extends over 15 amino acids. The germline V gene encodes CDR1 MNHNS and CDR2 SASEGT. CDR3 amino acids: CASSEAGQINSPLHF. The CDR3 region has the DNA TGTGCCAGCAGTGAAGCGGGACAGATTAATTCACCCCTCCACTTT.

This chain joins TRBV30 and TRBJ2-1, with D possibly matching TRBD2 (6 bases). Between the trimmed V and J ends, which lost 8 bases and 0 bases, there was a span of 11 bases. The germline V gene encodes CDR1 GTSNPN and CDR2 SVGIG (reference sequence). This CDR3 spans 13 amino acids. The CDR3 DNA reads TGTGCCGGCGGGGACTCCTCCTACAATGAGCAGTTCTTC. Its translation: CAGGDSSYNEQFF.

The genes are TRBV6-5 and TRBJ1-5, with D possibly TRBD1 on 5 matching bases. The germline V gene has CDR1 MNHEY and CDR2 SVGAGI. CDR3 length equals 14 residues. With 7 bases removed from V and 2 bases from J, the gap between germline ends came to 12 bases. In nucleotides, the CDR3 is TGTGCCAGCACCGCAGGGCCTGGCAATCAGCCCCAGCATTTT. It encodes CASTAGPGNQPQHF.

V usage is TRBV28 and J usage is TRBJ1-5; no clear D. The V end lost 5 bases, the J end lost 5 bases, and 13 bases lay between the germline ends. This CDR3 has 14 amino acids. Germline CDR1 is MDHEN and CDR2 is SYDVKM. CDR3 amino acids: CASSNLFGDQPQHF. DNA of the CDR3: TGTGCCAGCAGTAATCTTTTCGGAGATCAGCCCCAGCATTTT.

This chain's CDR3 is CASSRAVNTDTQYF. For the CDR3, the DNA is TGCGCCAGCAGCCGGGCAGTTAACACAGATACGCAGTATTTT. This chain connects TRBV4-1 to TRBJ2-3, with D unresolved. The CDR3 is 14 amino acids. Germline assignment: CDR1 MGHRA and CDR2 YSYEKL. V lost 4 bases and J 2 bases, leaving 10 bases between the germline ends.

The table lists this clone with a few counts. The chain couples TRBV5-1 to TRBJ2-7; 7 bases agree with TRBD1. Germline CDR1 SGHRS, CDR2 YFSETQ. The CDR3 totals 13 residues. V lost 4 bases and J lost 2; bases outside the gene matches: 3. CDR3 DNA: TGCGCCAGCAGCCCGGGGACAGCCTACGAGCAGTACTTC. It encodes CASSPGTAYEQYF.

This rearrangement joins TRBV30 to TRBJ1-2; D call uncertain. CDR3 size: 12 residues. From germline, CDR1 is GTSNPN and CDR2 SVGIG (reference sequence). V was shortened by 4 bases and J by 7 bases, with 13 bases between the two germline ends. The CDR3 spells CAWTPWAGGYTF. The DNA for the CDR3 is TGTGCCTGGACCCCCTGGGCCGGTGGCTACACCTTC. Filled out from reference TRBV30 and TRBJ1-2, the complete variable domain reads SQTIHQWPATLVQPVGSPLSLECTVEGTSNPNLYWYRQAAGRGLQLLFYSVGIGQISSEVPQNLSASRPQDRQFILSSKKLLLSDSGFYLCAWTPWAGGYTFGSGTRLTVV.

V and J are TRBV19 and TRBJ2-2, with TRBD1 identical over 7 bases. The V gene's germline CDR1 is LNHDA and CDR2 SQIVND (reference sequence). V was pared by 5 bases and J by 0 bases, with 9 bases of the junction left unmatched. CDR3 length: 17 amino acids. The CDR3 DNA follows: TGTGCCAGTAGTGTATTAAGACAGGGAACGAACACCGGGGAGCTGTTTTTT. This codes for CASSVLRQGTNTGELFF.

The chain employs TRBV6-5 and TRBJ1-3, with D possibly being TRBD1 (6 bases). The length of the CDR3 is 14 residues. The V and J ends lost 5 bases and 1 base respectively, with 9 bases between them. CDR1 is MNHEY and CDR2 is SVGAGI in the germline V gene. The CDR3 is CASSLDRSGNTIYF. The CDR3 nucleotides are TGTGCCAGCAGTCTGGACAGATCTGGAAACACCATATATTTT.

This clone showed up just a few times. The chain combines TRBV24-1 with TRBJ1-5; D might be TRBD1 (5 bases). Germline CDR1 is KGHDR and CDR2 is SFDVKD. The CDR3 sequence is 13 residues long. The V end lost 5 bases, the J end lost 4 bases, and 8 bases lay between the germline ends. CDR3 sequence reads: CATSGGENQPQHF. The CDR3 coding sequence is TGTGCCACCAGTGGGGGGGAAAATCAGCCCCAGCATTTT.

This sequence joins TRBV5-4 and TRBJ2-2; the match to TRBD2 covers 12 bases. Germline loops: CDR1 SGHNT, CDR2 YYREEE (reference sequence). Trimming cost V 4 bases and J 8 bases; bases outside gene matches: 9. The CDR3 covers 16 residues. The CDR3 sequence: CASSPLASGGDGELFF. Written as DNA, the CDR3 is TGTGCCAGCAGCCCCCTGGCTAGCGGGGGGGATGGGGAGCTGTTTTTT.

The CDR3 sequence is CASGRRQVPNEKLFF. In DNA form, the CDR3 reads TGTGCCAGCGGCCGAAGACAGGTTCCTAATGAAAAACTGTTTTTT. The chain carries TRBV2 and TRBJ1-4, with D possibly being TRBD1 (6 bases). Germline V gene sequence: CDR1 SNHLY, CDR2 FYNNEI. The germline V and J ends were trimmed by 8 bases and 3 bases, with 16 bases remaining between them. This CDR3 is 15 amino acids long. The variable domain in full, with the rest retrieved from reference TRBV2 and TRBJ1-4, is EPEVTQTPSHQVTQMGQEVILRCVPISNHLYFYWYRQILGQKVEFLVSFYNNEISEKSEIFDDQFSVERPDGSNFTLKIRSTKLEDSAMYFCASGRRQVPNEKLFFGSGTQLSVL.

This clone was seen a handful of times. The chain recombines TRBV6-1 with TRBJ2-1; possibly TRBD1 for D (6 bases). This CDR3 has 18 amino acids. V was clipped by 0 bases and J by 2 bases, with 17 bases between them. CDR1 is MNHNS and CDR2 is SASEGT in the germline V gene. The CDR3 protein is CASSEAGGSAGTYNEQFF. The DNA for the CDR3 is TGTGCCAGCAGTGAAGCTGGGGGCAGCGCCGGAACCTACAATGAGCAGTTCTTC.

The table lists this clone with a count of one. As DNA, the CDR3 is TGTGCCAGCAGTTCACAGGGGGGGGCCTACGAGCAGTACTTC. This translates into CASSSQGGAYEQYF. This chain joins TRBV27 and TRBJ2-7; a possible D gene is TRBD1 (8 bases). CDR3 length equals 14 residues. Per the germline V gene, CDR1 is MNHEY and CDR2 is SMNVEV (reference sequence). Trimming left V 4 bases short and J 2 bases short, with 12 bases between.

V gene TRBV19 combines with J gene TRBJ1-2; TRBD1 might be the D (6 bases). V was shortened by 7 bases and J by 4 bases, with 25 bases between the two germline ends. CDR1 and CDR2 from the germline V gene are LNHDA and SQIVND (reference sequence). CDR3 size: 17 residues. The CDR3 sequence is CASTPRDTTNARYGYTF. CDR3 nucleotide sequence: TGTGCCAGTACCCCCCGGGACACCACGAACGCACGCTATGGCTACACCTTC.

This clone was observed a single time. V gene TRBV3-1 (or the pseudogene TRBV3-2) combines with J gene TRBJ2-2, with D possibly being TRBD1 (6 bases). This CDR3 is built from 15 residues. In germline, CDR1 is LGHDT, CDR2 YNNKEL (reference sequence). V gave up 4 bases and J gave up 8 bases, with 17 bases separating them. The CDR3 loop reads CASSPYQTGPGELFF. For the CDR3, the DNA is TGTGCCAGCAGCCCCTACCAGACAGGCCCTGGGGAGCTGTTTTTT.

This sequence joins TRBV2 and TRBJ2-5; weak D call: TRBD1 (6 bases). V was clipped by 6 bases and J by 3 bases, with 14 bases between them. CDR3 size: 14 residues. In germline, CDR1 is SNHLY, CDR2 FYNNEI. The CDR3 coding sequence is TGTGCCAGCAGCTCTAGAACAGGGAAAGAGACCCAGTACTTC. Translated: CASSSRTGKETQYF. Complete variable domain (other parts from reference TRBV2 and TRBJ2-5): EPEVTQTPSHQVTQMGQEVILRCVPISNHLYFYWYRQILGQKVEFLVSFYNNEISEKSEIFDDQFSVERPDGSNFTLKIRSTKLEDSAMYFCASSSRTGKETQYFGPGTRLLVL.

This chain connects TRBV6-2 or TRBV6-3 to TRBJ2-5, with 8 bases matching TRBD1. The ends lost 5 bases at V and 5 bases at J; junction bases unmatched: 13. The CDR3 totals 16 residues. The germline gives CDR1 MNHEY, CDR2 SVGEGT. The CDR3, as DNA: TGTGCCAGCAGTGACCCAGGGGGCCGTACGGGGGAGACCCAGTACTTC. Amino acid sequence: CASSDPGGRTGETQYF.

The chain uses TRBV9 and TRBJ1-2, with D unresolved. CDR3 length equals 14 residues. V shed 6 bases and J shed 3 bases, with 15 bases lying between them. Germline loops: CDR1 SGDLS, CDR2 YYNGEE. The CDR3 spells CASTGGTLDYGYTF. The CDR3 nucleotides are TGTGCCAGCACTGGAGGCACCTTGGACTATGGCTACACCTTC.

The chain joins TRBV6-5 to TRBJ1-6, with 7 bases that match TRBD1. CDR1 and CDR2 from the germline V gene are MNHEY and SVGAGI. The J segment lost 7 bases and the V segment lost 2 bases, leaving 8 bases of the junction unmatched. The CDR3 totals 16 residues. The CDR3 is CASSYVAGGSNSPLHF. The CDR3 bases are TGTGCCAGCAGTTACGTGGCAGGGGGTAGCAATTCACCCCTCCACTTT.

The chain recombines TRBV19 with TRBJ2-7; 10 bases line up with TRBD2. Germline V gene lookup returns CDR1 LNHDA and CDR2 SQIVND (reference sequence). The CDR3 consists of 21 residues. The junction had 22 bases not matched to a gene; V was cut back by 3 bases and J by 2 bases. The CDR3 loop is CASSISDATAGGKGYTYEQYF. CDR3 DNA: TGTGCCAGTAGTATCTCGGATGCGACAGCGGGAGGGAAGGGCTACACCTACGAGCAGTACTTC.

V and J are TRBV7-3 and TRBJ1-1; D perhaps matches TRBD1 (5 bases). Trimming took off 1 base at V and 4 bases at J, with 13 bases between the two ends. CDR3 size: 15 residues. Germline V gene lookup returns CDR1 SGHTA and CDR2 FQGTGA. CDR3: CASSLSGGRTTEAFF. The CDR3 coding sequence is TGTGCCAGCAGCTTAAGCGGGGGACGGACCACTGAAGCTTTCTTT.

This clone occurred once. The chain links TRBV2 to TRBJ1-5, with D maybe TRBD1 (6 bases). Trimming took 7 bases from V and 2 from J, leaving 12 bases between them. The CDR3 spans 14 residues. The germline V gene encodes CDR1 SNHLY and CDR2 FYNNEI. CDR3 DNA: TGTGCCAGCAACGGCAGGGGCCGCAATCAGCCCCAGCATTTT. This sequence encodes CASNGRGRNQPQHF. Full variable domain (remainder filled in from reference TRBV2 and TRBJ1-5): EPEVTQTPSHQVTQMGQEVILRCVPISNHLYFYWYRQILGQKVEFLVSFYNNEISEKSEIFDDQFSVERPDGSNFTLKIRSTKLEDSAMYFCASNGRGRNQPQHFGDGTRLSIL.

The chain uses TRBV20-1 and TRBJ2-7, with 7 bases aligning to TRBD2. Germline V lookup: CDR1 DFQATT, CDR2 SNEGSKA (reference sequence). This CDR3 comprises 13 residues. Losses at the gene ends were 3 bases for V and 4 bases for J; bases not matched to a gene: 6. CDR3 DNA sequence: TGCAGTGCTAGTTCGCGGGAGCGGTACGAGCAGTACTTC. Its protein product is CSASSRERYEQYF.

This rearrangement joins TRBV5-1 to TRBJ2-1; 8 nucleotides line up with TRBD2. V gave up 0 bases and J gave up 8 bases; unmatched junction bases: 16. This CDR3 region has 18 residues. Germline loops: CDR1 SGHRS, CDR2 YFSETQ. This CDR3 reads CASSLVGGRRGGGDEQFF. DNA for the CDR3: TGCGCCAGCAGCTTGGTAGGTGGAAGACGGGGGGGCGGCGATGAGCAGTTCTTC. The full variable domain, in which reference TRBV5-1 and TRBJ2-1 provide the parts outside the CDR3, is KAGVTQTPRYLIKTRGQQVTLSCSPISGHRSVSWYQQTPGQGLQFLFEYFSETQRNKGNFPGRFSGRQFSNSRSEMNVSTLELGDSALYLCASSLVGGRRGGGDEQFFGPGTRLTVL.